A single sample is the source of the 23 T cell receptor beta chains below, sequenced in a study of T cell repertoires in cytomegalovirus infection. TCRdb recomputed calls from the reads with MiXCR, one row per CDR3 protein. Counted here are some 180,000 distinct CDR3 sequences, about 18% occurring once; the ten biggest clones make up approximately 25%. The sequenced sample consisted of CD8+ T cells from PBMCs. All receptors come from a human donor in good health (CMV status not recorded). Some clones in this sample may be carry-over from other donors' samples.

The chain combines TRBV6-5 with TRBJ2-1; no firm D call. V lost 0 bases and J 1 base, leaving 7 bases between the germline ends. The CDR3 has 15 amino acids. Germline V CDR1 and CDR2: MNHEY, SVGAGI. The CDR3 coding sequence is TGTGCCAGCAGTTACTCGGCAGATTCCTACAATGAGCAGTTCTTC. Translating it yields CASSYSADSYNEQFF.

A note on this clonotype: A read error may explain this, as a much larger clone is one base away. The chain uses TRBV7-6 and TRBJ1-5, with 7 bases matching TRBD1. The junction had 2 bases not matched to a gene; V was cut back by 1 base and J by 5 bases. The CDR3 length is 14 residues. Germline V lookup: CDR1 SGHVS, CDR2 FNYEAQ. CDR3 sequence reads: CASSLGGGHQPQHF. CDR3 DNA: TGTGCCAGCAGCTTAGGAGGGGGCCATCAGCCCCAGCATTTT.

This clonotype showed up just a few times. An end of the junction does not agree with germline; a read error may underlie this. The V gene is TRBV29-1, the J gene TRBJ1-2; D gene unclear. The CDR3 has 12 residues. Germline values: CDR1 SQVTM, CDR2 ANQGSEA. CDR3 in amino acids: CSVEDWNYGYTF. In DNA form, the CDR3 reads TGCAGCGTGGAAGACTGGAACTATGGCTACACCTTC.

The J gene is TRBJ1-5, the V gene TRBV6-6, with a weak D call TRBD1 (6 bases). This CDR3 has 14 amino acids. Germline CDR1 is MNHNY and CDR2 is SVGAGI (reference sequence). V was shortened by 5 bases and J by 8 bases, with 16 bases between the two germline ends. CDR3 amino acids: CASSTDSTIEPQHF. DNA of the CDR3: TGTGCCAGCAGTACGGACAGTACTATCGAGCCCCAGCATTTT.

This clonotype occurred a few times. The chain's CDR3 is CASSFYKSSDTQYF. In DNA form, the CDR3 reads TGTGCCAGCAGCTTCTACAAGTCATCCGATACGCAGTATTTT. The rearrangement uses TRBV7-9 and TRBJ2-3; D gene uncertain. CDR3 size: 14 residues. Looked up from germline, CDR1 is SEHNR and CDR2 is FQNEAQ (reference sequence). The V end lost 3 bases, the J end lost 6 bases, and 13 bases lay between the germline ends.

This clonotype was found a few times. This chain connects TRBV2 to TRBJ2-7; 11 bases align to TRBD2. CDR3 length: 17 residues. V shed 3 bases and J 1 base; nucleotides not matched to a gene: 8. In germline, CDR1 is SNHLY, CDR2 FYNNEI. This CDR3 reads CASSDLSTSGVSYEQYF. DNA for the CDR3: TGTGCCAGCAGTGATCTCTCGACTAGCGGGGTTTCCTACGAGCAGTACTTC.

The chain joins TRBV9 to TRBJ1-1, with no clear D. With 1 base removed from V and 0 bases from J, the gap between germline ends came to 13 bases. CDR1 and CDR2 (germline): SGDLS, YYNGEE. The CDR3 is 16 amino acids. DNA for the CDR3: TGTGCCAGCAGCGTATCGGGAAGCAGCATGAACACTGAAGCTTTCTTT. Translated: CASSVSGSSMNTEAFF. The full variable domain, its missing parts supplied by reference TRBV9 and TRBJ1-1, is DSGVTQTPKHLITATGQRVTLRCSPRSGDLSVYWYQQSLDQGLQFLIQYYNGEERAKGNILERFSAQQFPDLHSELNLSSLELGDSALYFCASSVSGSSMNTEAFFGQGTRLTVV.

This chain links TRBV2 with TRBJ1-2, with D perhaps TRBD1 (5 bases). Trimming pared 0 bases from V and 7 bases from J, leaving 12 bases between. CDR1 and CDR2 from the germline V gene are SNHLY and FYNNEI. CDR3 length: 14 amino acids. CDR3 sequence (DNA): TGTGCCAGCAGTGAAGCGAAAGGGGCGGCTGGCTACACCTTC. It yields the protein CASSEAKGAAGYTF.

This clonotype was recorded a few times. V gene TRBV20-1 combines with J gene TRBJ2-7; TRBD1 aligns across 8 bases. V trimming: 7 bases; J trimming: 0 bases; junction bases outside the gene matches: 5. Germline CDR1 reads DFQATT; CDR2 reads SNEGSKA (reference sequence). The CDR3 consists of 13 residues. The CDR3 reads CSVRDRNSYEQYF. The CDR3 bases are TGCAGTGTCCGGGACAGGAACTCCTACGAGCAGTACTTC.

This clonotype was counted at least ten times. CDR3 protein: CASSLENTGELFF. CDR3 sequence (DNA): TGTGCCAGCAGCTTAGAAAACACCGGGGAGCTGTTTTTT. V and J are TRBV7-2 and TRBJ2-2, with D uncertain. The CDR3 has 13 amino acids. Germline assignment: CDR1 SGHTA and CDR2 FQGNSA. Trimming cost V 1 base and J 2 bases, with 2 bases left between them.

This clonotype was recorded a few times. The chain joins TRBV7-9 to TRBJ2-7, with D perhaps TRBD2 (5 bases). CDR3 length: 14 amino acids. The germline gives CDR1 SEHNR, CDR2 FQNEAQ (reference sequence). Trimming removed 5 bases at V and 4 bases at J, with 15 bases between. The DNA for the CDR3 is TGTGCCAGCAGCCTCCCAGCGGTTAGTTACGAGCAGTACTTC. Its translation is CASSLPAVSYEQYF.

Many counts were recorded for this clonotype. The chain has TRBV7-8 and TRBJ1-1; possibly TRBD1 for D (6 bases). The V gene's germline CDR1 is SGHVS and CDR2 FQNEAQ. The CDR3 length is 16 residues. V was cut by 0 bases and J by 5 bases, with 16 bases left in between. CDR3 sequence (DNA): TGTGCCAGCAGCTTAGCGGATAGGGGGTTGCGTACTGAAGCTTTCTTT. Translating it yields CASSLADRGLRTEAFF.

This clonotype was seen more than once but under ten times. The gene calls are TRBV6-8 and TRBJ2-3; TRBD1 matches 7 bases. The CDR3 totals 15 residues. V gave up 6 bases and J gave up 0 bases; unmatched junction bases: 6. CDR1 MNHGY and CDR2 SAAAGT come from the germline V gene. The CDR3 coding sequence is TGTGCCAGCAGGCTACAGGGGTCTAGCACAGATACGCAGTATTTT. This translates into CASRLQGSSTDTQYF.

This clonotype was seen a handful of times. V and J are TRBV7-2 and TRBJ1-1; D not resolved. Germline-derived CDR1 and CDR2 are SGHTA and FQGNSA. Trimming stripped 5 bases from V and 4 bases from J, with 14 bases between. The CDR3 covers 14 residues. In DNA, the CDR3 is TGTGCCAGCAGCCACCGGACGGTAGGCACTGAAGCTTTCTTT. It codes for CASSHRTVGTEAFF.

The CDR3 sequence: CASSYEGGAHGYTF. The DNA for the CDR3 is TGTGCCAGCAGTTACGAGGGAGGGGCTCATGGCTACACCTTC. This chain connects TRBV6-6 to TRBJ1-2; possibly TRBD1 for D (5 bases). V was shortened by 2 bases and J by 6 bases, with 13 bases between the two germline ends. Germline CDR1 reads MNHNY; CDR2 reads SVGAGI (reference sequence). The CDR3 has 14 residues.

This clonotype was observed a few times. V and J are TRBV6-2 or TRBV6-3 and TRBJ2-7; D gene unclear. The CDR3 contains 16 residues. The germline V gene encodes CDR1 MNHEY and CDR2 SVGEGT. V was trimmed by 4 bases and J by 3 bases, leaving 19 bases between them. Here the CDR3 DNA reads TGTGCCAGCAGTTTTTCTAACACGGTTGGGGTCTACGAGCAGTACTTC. Its translation: CASSFSNTVGVYEQYF.

This clonotype has only a few counts. This chain links TRBV4-1 with TRBJ1-1; a weak D match, TRBD1 (5 bases). Trimming left V 5 bases short and J 1 base short, with 14 bases between. CDR1 is MGHRA and CDR2 is YSYEKL in the germline V gene. The CDR3 is 15 amino acids. CDR3 nucleotides: TGCGCCAGCAGCGGTCGACAGACGCCGAACACTGAAGCTTTCTTT. Amino acid sequence: CASSGRQTPNTEAFF.

The V and J genes are TRBV6-2 or TRBV6-3 and TRBJ2-5; 11 nucleotides match TRBD1. The ends lost 5 bases at V and 0 bases at J; junction bases unmatched: 5. There are 16 residues in the CDR3. Germline V gives CDR1 MNHEY, CDR2 SVGEGT. The CDR3 nucleotides are TGTGCCAGCAGTCGGACAGGGGGCTCCAACCAAGAGACCCAGTACTTC. Its protein is CASSRTGGSNQETQYF.

This clonotype showed up just a few times. The chain recombines TRBV28 with TRBJ2-2; D is ambiguous. V lost 3 bases, J lost 6 bases, and 8 bases lay in between. This CDR3 spans 13 amino acids. Germline V gene lookup returns CDR1 MDHEN and CDR2 SYDVKM. CDR3 amino acids: CASSFALAGELFF. The CDR3 DNA sequence: TGTGCCAGCAGTTTCGCGTTGGCCGGGGAGCTGTTTTTT.

The chain couples TRBV7-2 to TRBJ2-7, with TRBD1 matching over 10 bases. The length of the CDR3 is 16 residues. Germline loops: CDR1 SGHTA, CDR2 FQGNSA. V shed 2 bases, J shed 5 bases, and the junction held 9 bases outside the gene matches. CDR3 protein: CASSLRAGQGIHEQYF. The CDR3 region has the DNA TGTGCCAGCAGCTTAAGGGCGGGACAGGGGATCCACGAGCAGTACTTC.

V is TRBV6-2 or TRBV6-3 and J is TRBJ1-5; TRBD1 agrees at 12 bases. In germline, CDR1 is MNHEY, CDR2 SVGEGT. V shed 2 bases and J 3 bases; nucleotides not matched to a gene: 8. The CDR3 is 18 amino acids. DNA for the CDR3: TGTGCCAGCAGTTACCTTGGGACAGGGGGCGAATACAATCAGCCCCAGCATTTT. This gives the protein CASSYLGTGGEYNQPQHF.

This clonotype showed up just a few times. The chain combines TRBV10-2 with TRBJ2-5; TRBD2 matches 7 bases. Per germline, CDR1 WSHSY and CDR2 SAAADI. This CDR3 is 15 amino acids long. Germline trimming cut 4 bases from V and 4 bases from J; bases unmatched to any gene: 9. The CDR3 sequence is CASSGTSSPGETQYF. Written as DNA, the CDR3 is TGCGCCAGCAGTGGGACTAGTAGTCCGGGAGAGACCCAGTACTTC.

A few counts support this clonotype. This chain connects TRBV24-1 to TRBJ1-5; D uncertain. Trimming removed 4 bases at V and 1 base at J, with 16 bases between. Germline CDR1 is KGHDR and CDR2 is SFDVKD. This CDR3 is 17 amino acids long. The CDR3, as DNA: TGTGCCACCAGTGACTCCAACACCGGGGTGAGCAATCAGCCCCAGCATTTT. Protein sequence: CATSDSNTGVSNQPQHF.